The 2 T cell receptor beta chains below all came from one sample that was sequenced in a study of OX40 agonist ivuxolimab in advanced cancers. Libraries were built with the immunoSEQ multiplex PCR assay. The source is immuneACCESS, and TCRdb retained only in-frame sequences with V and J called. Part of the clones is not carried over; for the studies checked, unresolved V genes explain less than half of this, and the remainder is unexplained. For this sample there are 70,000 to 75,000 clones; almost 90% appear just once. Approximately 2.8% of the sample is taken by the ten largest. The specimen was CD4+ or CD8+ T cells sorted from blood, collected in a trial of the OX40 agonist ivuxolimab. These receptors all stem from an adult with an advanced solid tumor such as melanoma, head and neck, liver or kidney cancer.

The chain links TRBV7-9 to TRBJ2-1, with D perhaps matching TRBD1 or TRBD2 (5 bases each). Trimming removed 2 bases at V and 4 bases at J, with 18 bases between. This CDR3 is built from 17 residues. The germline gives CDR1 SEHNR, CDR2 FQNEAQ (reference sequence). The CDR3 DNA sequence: TGTGCCAGCAGCTTAAGTGTTGGGGGAGTTCCTTACAATGAGCAGTTCTTC. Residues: CASSLSVGGVPYNEQFF.

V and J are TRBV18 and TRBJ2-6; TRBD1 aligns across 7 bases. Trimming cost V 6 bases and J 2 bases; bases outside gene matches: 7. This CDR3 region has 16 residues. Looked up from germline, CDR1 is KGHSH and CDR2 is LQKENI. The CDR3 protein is CASSEVQGAGANVLTF. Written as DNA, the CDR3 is TGTGCCAGCTCTGAAGTGCAGGGGGCTGGGGCCAACGTCCTGACTTTC.